This TCR beta chain emerged from a study of CD8 T cells in ankylosing spondylitis (dated 2017 in TCRdb). In the study overall: T cell receptor beta repertoires were profiled in healthy donors and ankylosing spondylitis patients so that disease-linked TCR variants could be found. In total, the full study cohort was made up of some 110 healthy donors and 20 to 25 ankylosing spondylitis patients. Peripheral blood was sampled, and synovial fluid was additionally collected from ankylosing spondylitis patients. What the study reported, not specific to this receptor: The disease-linked clones showed a CD8+ phenotype and occurred at relatively low frequencies in peripheral blood. Some motif variants had previously been reported in the synovial fluid and blood of reactive arthritis patients, which suggests shared mechanisms of disease initiation. According to the report, matched synovial fluid samples from ankylosing spondylitis patients were significantly enriched for the disease-linked clones. A TCR beta motif made up of several highly homologous amino acid variants appeared to be characteristic of blood from ankylosing spondylitis patients.

As to this clonotype: There is no known antigen for this receptor. Within one base of it there is no much larger clone, and no base qualities were kept.

Instrument on record: Illumina HiSeq 2500. Quantitative 5'-RACE with molecular barcodes was the method used to prepare the TCR beta libraries. The published analysis was carried out like this. A new computational method based on a probabilistic model of VDJ rearrangement was used to identify disease-linked TCR variants. TCRdb passed the public sequencing reads through fastp at Q25 and MiXCR, retaining productive beta sequences. Each CDR3 protein appears once, grouped with its most common genes and DNA. Here the V and J calls rest on TCRdb's processing, not on the authors' analysis. The sample includes about 500,000 distinct CDR3 sequences, with approximately 5.3% observed a single time. Approximately 4% of the sample is in the top ten clones. The CDR3 measures 17 amino acids from cysteine to phenylalanine. CDR3 DNA is the only sequence kept; it has 51 bases, read in frame from the first base. CDR1 and CDR2, looked up from the germline V gene, are KGHDR and SFDVKD. V and J are trimmed by 3 bases and 3 bases, and the gene matches miss 8 bases of the junction.

What was sequenced was blood, either unsorted or a sorted T cell fraction (not recorded which). The chain employs TRBV24-1 and TRBJ2-1; 9 bases in the middle match TRBD2. The origin of this receptor is a male donor with ankylosing spondylitis. Here the CDR3 is given as CATSDAVAGDHYNEQFF. The DNA sequence is TGTGCCACCAGTGATGCGGTAGCGGGGGACCACTACAATGAGCAGTTCTTC.